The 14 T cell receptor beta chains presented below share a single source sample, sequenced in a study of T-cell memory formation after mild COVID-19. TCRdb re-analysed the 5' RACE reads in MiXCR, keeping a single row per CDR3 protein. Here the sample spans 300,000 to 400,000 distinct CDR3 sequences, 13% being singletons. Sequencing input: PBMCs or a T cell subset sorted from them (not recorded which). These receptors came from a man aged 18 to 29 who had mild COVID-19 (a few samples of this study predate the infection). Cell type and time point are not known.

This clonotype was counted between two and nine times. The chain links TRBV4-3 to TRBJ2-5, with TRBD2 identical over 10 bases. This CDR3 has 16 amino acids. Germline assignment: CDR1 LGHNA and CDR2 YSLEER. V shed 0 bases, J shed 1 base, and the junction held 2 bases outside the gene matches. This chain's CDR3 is CASSQERTSGQETQYF. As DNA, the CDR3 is TGCGCCAGCAGCCAAGAACGGACTAGCGGCCAAGAGACCCAGTACTTC.

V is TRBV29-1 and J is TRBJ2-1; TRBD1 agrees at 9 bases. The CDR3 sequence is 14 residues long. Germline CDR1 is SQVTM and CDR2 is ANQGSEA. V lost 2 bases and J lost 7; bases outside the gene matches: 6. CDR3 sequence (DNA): TGCAGCGTTGAAAGGACAGGGGAGGTAAATGAGCAGTTCTTC. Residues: CSVERTGEVNEQFF.

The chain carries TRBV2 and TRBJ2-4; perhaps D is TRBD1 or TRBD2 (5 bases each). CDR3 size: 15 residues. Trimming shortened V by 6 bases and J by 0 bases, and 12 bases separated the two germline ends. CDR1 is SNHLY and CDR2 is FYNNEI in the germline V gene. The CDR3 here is CASRGDPLAKNIQYF. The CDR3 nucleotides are TGTGCCAGCAGAGGGGACCCCTTAGCCAAAAACATTCAGTACTTC. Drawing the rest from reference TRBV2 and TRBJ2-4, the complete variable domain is EPEVTQTPSHQVTQMGQEVILRCVPISNHLYFYWYRQILGQKVEFLVSFYNNEISEKSEIFDDQFSVERPDGSNFTLKIRSTKLEDSAMYFCASRGDPLAKNIQYFGAGTRLSVL.

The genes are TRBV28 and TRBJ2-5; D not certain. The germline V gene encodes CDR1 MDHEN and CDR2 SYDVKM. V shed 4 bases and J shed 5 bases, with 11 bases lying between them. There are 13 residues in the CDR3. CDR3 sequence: CASSSRVGETQYF. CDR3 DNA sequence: TGTGCCAGCAGTTCACGGGTGGGGGAGACCCAGTACTTC. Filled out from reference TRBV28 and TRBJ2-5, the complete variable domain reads DVKVTQSSRYLVKRTGEKVFLECVQDMDHENMFWYRQDPGLGLRLIYFSYDVKMKEKGDIPEGYSVSREKKERFSLILESASTNQTSMYLCASSSRVGETQYFGPGTRLLVL.

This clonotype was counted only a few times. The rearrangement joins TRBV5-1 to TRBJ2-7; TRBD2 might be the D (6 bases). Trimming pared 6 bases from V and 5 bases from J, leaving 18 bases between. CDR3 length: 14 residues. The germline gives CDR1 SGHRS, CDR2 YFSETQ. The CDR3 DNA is TGCGCCAGCAACCGAGGAGGGCAGGTGGACGAGCAGTACTTC. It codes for CASNRGGQVDEQYF.

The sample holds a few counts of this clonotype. CDR3 in DNA: TGTGCCAGCAGTGATCGGGCAGGGGTTGAGCAGTTCTTC. As protein: CASSDRAGVEQFF. The V and J genes are TRBV2 and TRBJ2-1, with D possibly TRBD1 on 6 matching bases. Germline V gives CDR1 SNHLY, CDR2 FYNNEI. This CDR3 spans 13 amino acids. Trimming took 3 bases from V and 9 from J, leaving 12 bases between them.

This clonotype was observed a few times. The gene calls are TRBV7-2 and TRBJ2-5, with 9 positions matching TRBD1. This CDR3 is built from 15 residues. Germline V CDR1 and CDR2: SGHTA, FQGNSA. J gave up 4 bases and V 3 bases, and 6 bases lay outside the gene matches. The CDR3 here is CASSFLQGAGETQYF. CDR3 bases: TGTGCCAGCAGCTTCCTACAGGGGGCAGGAGAGACCCAGTACTTC.

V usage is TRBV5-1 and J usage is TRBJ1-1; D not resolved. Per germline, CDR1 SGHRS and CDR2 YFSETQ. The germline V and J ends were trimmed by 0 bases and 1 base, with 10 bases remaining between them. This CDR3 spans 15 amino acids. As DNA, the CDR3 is TGCGCCAGCAGCTTGGCAATGCTATCGAACACTGAAGCTTTCTTT. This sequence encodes CASSLAMLSNTEAFF.

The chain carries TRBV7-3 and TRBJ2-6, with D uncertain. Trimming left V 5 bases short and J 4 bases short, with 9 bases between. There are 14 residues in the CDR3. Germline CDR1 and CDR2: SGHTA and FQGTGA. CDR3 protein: CASSPTLGANVLTF. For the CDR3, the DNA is TGTGCCAGCAGCCCCACCTTAGGGGCCAACGTCCTGACTTTC.

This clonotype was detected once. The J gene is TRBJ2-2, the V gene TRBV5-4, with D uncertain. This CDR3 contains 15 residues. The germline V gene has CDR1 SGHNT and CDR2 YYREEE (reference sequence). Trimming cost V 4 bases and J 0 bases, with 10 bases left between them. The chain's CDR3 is CASSPATTNTGELFF. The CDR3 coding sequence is TGTGCCAGCAGCCCCGCGACCACGAACACCGGGGAGCTGTTTTTT.

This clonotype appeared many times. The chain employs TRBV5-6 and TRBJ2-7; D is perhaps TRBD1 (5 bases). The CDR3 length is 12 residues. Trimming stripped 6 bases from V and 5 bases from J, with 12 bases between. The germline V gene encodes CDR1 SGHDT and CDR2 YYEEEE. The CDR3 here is CASIASGNEQYV. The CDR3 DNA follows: TGTGCCAGCATCGCCTCAGGGAACGAGCAGTACGTC.

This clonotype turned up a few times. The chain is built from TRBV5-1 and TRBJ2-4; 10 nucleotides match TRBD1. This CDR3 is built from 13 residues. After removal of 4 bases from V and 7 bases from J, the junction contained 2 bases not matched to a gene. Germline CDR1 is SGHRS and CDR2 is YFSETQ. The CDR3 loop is CASSAGQGNIQYF. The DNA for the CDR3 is TGCGCCAGCAGCGCGGGACAGGGGAACATTCAGTACTTC. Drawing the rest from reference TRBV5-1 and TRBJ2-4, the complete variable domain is KAGVTQTPRYLIKTRGQQVTLSCSPISGHRSVSWYQQTPGQGLQFLFEYFSETQRNKGNFPGRFSGRQFSNSRSEMNVSTLELGDSALYLCASSAGQGNIQYFGAGTRLSVL.

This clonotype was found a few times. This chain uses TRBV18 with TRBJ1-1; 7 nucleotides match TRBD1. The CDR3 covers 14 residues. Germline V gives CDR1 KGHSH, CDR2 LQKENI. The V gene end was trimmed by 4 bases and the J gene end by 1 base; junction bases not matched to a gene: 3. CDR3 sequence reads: CASSRDRENTEAFF. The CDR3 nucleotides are TGTGCCAGCTCACGCGACAGGGAGAACACTGAAGCTTTCTTT. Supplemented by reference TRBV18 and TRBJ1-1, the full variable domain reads NAGVMQNPRHLVRRRGQEARLRCSPMKGHSHVYWYRQLPEEGLKFMVYLQKENIIDESGMPKERFSAEFPKEGPSILRIQQVVRGDSAAYFCASSRDRENTEAFFGQGTRLTVV.

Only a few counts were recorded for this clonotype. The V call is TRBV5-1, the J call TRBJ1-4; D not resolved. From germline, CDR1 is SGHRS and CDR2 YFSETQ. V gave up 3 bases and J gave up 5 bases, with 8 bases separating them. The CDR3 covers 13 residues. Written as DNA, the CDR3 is TGCGCCAGCAGCTGGAATGGGAATGAAAAACTGTTTTTT. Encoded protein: CASSWNGNEKLFF.